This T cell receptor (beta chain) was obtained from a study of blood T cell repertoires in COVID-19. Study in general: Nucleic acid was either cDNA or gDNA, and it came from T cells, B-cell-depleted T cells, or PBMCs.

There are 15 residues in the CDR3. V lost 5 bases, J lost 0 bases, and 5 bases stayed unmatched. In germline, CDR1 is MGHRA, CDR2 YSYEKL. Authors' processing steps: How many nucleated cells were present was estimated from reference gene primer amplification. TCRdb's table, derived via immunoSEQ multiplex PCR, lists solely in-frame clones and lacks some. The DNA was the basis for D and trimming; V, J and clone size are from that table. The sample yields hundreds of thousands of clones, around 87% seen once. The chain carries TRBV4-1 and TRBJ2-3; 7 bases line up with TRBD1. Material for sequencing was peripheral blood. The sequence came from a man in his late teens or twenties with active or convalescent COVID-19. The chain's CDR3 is CASSMGTASTDTQYF. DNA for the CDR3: TGCGCCAGCAGCATGGGGACAGCTAGCACAGATACGCAGTATTTT.